A single sample gave rise to the 5 T cell receptor beta chains below, sequenced in a study of shared clonotypes between healthy human individuals. Sequencing used immunoSEQ multiplex PCR; TCRdb keeps in-frame clones, though not all of them. The profile shows around 2.5 million clones, more than 85% of them singletons. The sample consisted of naive CD4+ T cells from PBMCs. This sample's subset: CD45RA+ positively selected. The receptors come from a man aged 18-30 years in good health. Some clones in this sample may be carry-over from other donors' samples.

The V call is TRBV5-6, the J call TRBJ1-1; D unresolved. The CDR3 length is 16 residues. Germline CDR1 is SGHDT and CDR2 is YYEEEE. The V end lost 2 bases, the J end lost 1 base, and 15 bases lay between the germline ends. CDR3: CASSFSRPRGNTEAFF. In nucleotides, the CDR3 is TGTGCCAGCAGCTTCTCCAGACCCAGAGGGAACACTGAAGCTTTCTTT.

This sequence joins TRBV9 and TRBJ2-2, with no clear D. The CDR3 covers 14 residues. The germline V gene encodes CDR1 SGDLS and CDR2 YYNGEE. The germline V and J ends were trimmed by 2 bases and 4 bases, with 9 bases remaining between them. The CDR3 loop reads CASSVNSTTGELFF. In DNA, the CDR3 is TGTGCCAGCAGCGTTAACAGCACCACCGGGGAGCTGTTTTTT.

V gene TRBV5-1 combines with J gene TRBJ2-3, with 12 bases lining up with TRBD2. J lost 2 bases, V lost 7 bases, and 2 bases had no gene match. This CDR3 spans 14 amino acids. Germline V lookup: CDR1 SGHRS, CDR2 YFSETQ. As DNA, the CDR3 is TGCGCCAGCGGACTAGCGGGGAACACAGATACGCAGTATTTT. It is translated as CASGLAGNTDTQYF.

The chain uses TRBV18 and TRBJ2-7, with D perhaps assigned TRBD1 or TRBD2 (5 bases each). The CDR3 is 14 residues long. V was clipped by 2 bases and J by 6 bases, with 14 bases between them. Germline lookup yields CDR1 KGHSH and CDR2 LQKENI. The CDR3 protein is CASSPGSGDGEQYF. CDR3 DNA sequence: TGTGCCAGCTCACCAGGCTCCGGGGACGGCGAGCAGTACTTC.

The V call is TRBV18, the J call TRBJ1-1; the D gene is possibly TRBD1 (5 bases). The CDR3 has 14 amino acids. Germline CDR1 is KGHSH and CDR2 is LQKENI. The V end was cut by 3 bases, the J end by 0 bases, with 8 bases between. DNA of the CDR3: TGTGCCAGCTCACCGACAGTGGTGAACACTGAAGCTTTCTTT. This codes for CASSPTVVNTEAFF. Variable domain in full (rest from reference TRBV18 and TRBJ1-1): NAGVMQNPRHLVRRRGQEARLRCSPMKGHSHVYWYRQLPEEGLKFMVYLQKENIIDESGMPKERFSAEFPKEGPSILRIQQVVRGDSAAYFCASSPTVVNTEAFFGQGTRLTVV.